The sequence of this T cell receptor beta chain was determined in a study of cytomegalovirus exposure and HLA in healthy donors. The donors (healthy individuals) were bone marrow donors. With 60 Vbeta and 13 Jbeta primers, the PCR was carried out. Profiled with immunoSEQ multiplex PCR; TCRdb holds only in-frame clones, not every one. Of 250,000 to 350,000 clones in the sample, about four fifths were seen once. CDR3 size: 14 residues. Germline CDR1 SGHRS, CDR2 YFSETQ. The V gene lost 2 bases and the J gene lost 2 bases, with 8 bases spanning the gap. General study results and limits: Reports state that TCR beta sequences accurately predicted most subjects' HLA-A and HLA-B alleles. Highest at DRB1 and lowest at HLA-C, TCR association rates differed among HLA loci in a later analysis.

On this clone itself: Antigen: not known.

The sequenced sample consisted of PBMCs. This rearrangement joins TRBV5-1 to TRBJ1-3, with D maybe TRBD1 (5 bases). The clonotype was recovered from a girl aged 2-10 years in good health and CMV-seronegative. In DNA form, the CDR3 reads TGCGCCAGCAGCTTTTCAGGGCCTGGAAACACCATATATTTT. Translated: CASSFSGPGNTIYF. The whole variable domain, remainder taken from reference TRBV5-1 and TRBJ1-3, is KAGVTQTPRYLIKTRGQQVTLSCSPISGHRSVSWYQQTPGQGLQFLFEYFSETQRNKGNFPGRFSGRQFSNSRSEMNVSTLELGDSALYLCASSFSGPGNTIYFGEGSWLTVV.